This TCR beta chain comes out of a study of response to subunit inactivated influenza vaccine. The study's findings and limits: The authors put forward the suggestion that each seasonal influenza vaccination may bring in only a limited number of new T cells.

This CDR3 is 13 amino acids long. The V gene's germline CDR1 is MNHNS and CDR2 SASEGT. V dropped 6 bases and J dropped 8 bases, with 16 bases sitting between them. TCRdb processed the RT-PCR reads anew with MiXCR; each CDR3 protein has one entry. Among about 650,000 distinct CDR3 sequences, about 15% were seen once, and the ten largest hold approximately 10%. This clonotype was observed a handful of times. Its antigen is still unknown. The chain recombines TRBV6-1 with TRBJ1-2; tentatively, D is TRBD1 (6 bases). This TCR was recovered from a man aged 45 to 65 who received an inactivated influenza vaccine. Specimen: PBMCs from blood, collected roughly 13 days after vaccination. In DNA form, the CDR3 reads TGTGCCAGCAGCCAGGCCGGGGGGCGCGGCTACACCTTC. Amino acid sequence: CASSQAGGRGYTF.